The rows below give T cell receptor beta chains drawn from one sample of a study of vaccination effects on CD4 cells after COVID-19. Here immunoSEQ multiplex PCR was the method, and the copy in TCRdb shows in-frame clones only, minus some. The data contain some 40,000 clones, roughly 87% of them seen just once; the ten biggest clones take up roughly 3%. Antigen specificity for these receptors is unknown. Sample: CD4+ T cells from PBMCs cultured without peptide, taken before COVID-19 vaccination. Receptors originate from a human donor who received a COVID-19 vaccine. Both conserved end residues are part of each CDR3. The D gene is left open where the match is weak. Not all rows give a size; the values are once, few, many and, for expanded clones, a class.

v_gene	d_gene	j_gene	abundance	CDR3aa	CDR3nt
TRBV19	.	TRBJ1-3	few	CASSTMRSTVGNTIYF	TGTGCCAGTAGTACTATGAGGAGTACAGTTGGAAACACCATATATTTT
TRBV5-1	TRBD1	TRBJ1-1	.	CASSSLTGKVNTEAFF	TGCGCCAGCAGCTCCCTGACAGGGAAGGTGAACACTGAAGCTTTCTTT
TRBV27	.	TRBJ2-2	.	CASSLGAADTGELFF	TGTGCCAGCAGTTTAGGAGCGGCAGACACCGGGGAGCTGTTTTTT
TRBV5-1	.	TRBJ1-3	.	CASSQDLAGNTIYF	TGCGCCAGCAGCCAGGACTTGGCTGGAAACACCATATATTTT
TRBV10-2	.	TRBJ1-3	few	CASRPPGGNTIYF	TGCGCCAGCAGACCTCCAGGGGGAAACACCATATATTTT
TRBV6-5	.	TRBJ1-3	once	CASSYDERRNTIYF	TGTGCCAGCAGTTACGACGAAAGACGAAACACCATATATTTT
TRBV6-5	TRBD1	TRBJ1-2	.	CASRRGQGYGYTF	TGTGCCAGCAGGCGAGGACAGGGCTATGGCTACACCTTC
TRBV2	.	TRBJ2-1	.	CASSPQNEQFF	TGTGCCAGCAGCCCACAAAATGAGCAGTTCTTC
TRBV6-6	.	TRBJ1-5	large	CASSWVGRDQPQHF	TGTGCCAGCAGTTGGGTGGGACGAGATCAGCCCCAGCATTTT
TRBV13	.	TRBJ2-1	.	CASSLLGHGSYNEQFF	TGTGCCAGCAGCCTGCTGGGACATGGCTCCTACAATGAGCAGTTCTTC
TRBV5-1	TRBD2	TRBJ2-3	.	CASSVGGDTQYF	TGCGCCAGCAGCGTCGGGGGGGATACGCAGTATTTT
TRBV6-5	.	TRBJ1-6	.	CASSRGGVPLHF	TGTGCCAGCAGTCGGGGGGGGGTGCCCCTCCACTTT
TRBV29-1	.	TRBJ1-3	.	CSVAQAYSGNTIYF	TGCAGCGTTGCCCAGGCATACTCTGGAAACACCATATATTTT
TRBV19	TRBD1	TRBJ2-1	.	CASRDRGGNEQFF	TGTGCCAGTAGGGACAGGGGCGGCAATGAGCAGTTCTTC
TRBV6-2/TRBV6-3	TRBD1	TRBJ1-4	.	CASSRPDRGREKLFF	TGTGCCAGCAGTCGGCCAGACAGGGGGCGTGAAAAACTGTTTTTT
TRBV19	.	TRBJ2-3	.	CASSPQGWDTDTQYF	TGTGCCAGTAGTCCTCAGGGGTGGGACACAGATACGCAGTATTTT
TRBV2	.	TRBJ2-3	.	CASSDIPLTQYF	TGTGCCAGCAGTGACATACCTCTGACGCAGTATTTT
TRBV19	TRBD1	TRBJ1-3	.	CASSKPTGAGNTIYF	TGTGCCAGTAGTAAGCCGACAGGGGCTGGAAACACCATATATTTT
TRBV18	.	TRBJ2-5	once	CASSPQGPVETQYF	TGTGCCAGCTCGCCTCAGGGACCGGTGGAGACCCAGTACTTC
TRBV7-2	TRBD2	TRBJ2-3	.	CASSLAGGTDTQYF	TGTGCCAGCAGCTTAGCGGGAGGGACAGATACGCAGTATTTT
TRBV3-1/TRBV3-2	TRBD1	TRBJ1-4	.	CASSPGQGASKLFF	TGTGCCAGCAGCCCCGGACAGGGGGCGTCGAAACTGTTTTTT
TRBV3-1/TRBV3-2	.	TRBJ1-6	.	CASSDRLGNSPLHF	TGTGCCAGCAGCGACAGGTTAGGCAATTCACCCCTCCACTTT
TRBV5-8	.	TRBJ2-5	.	CASSFLGGSGETQYF	TGTGCCAGCAGCTTTCTCGGCGGTTCGGGGGAGACCCAGTACTTC
TRBV18	TRBD1	TRBJ2-5	.	CASSLPDRGPGGETQYF	TGTGCCAGCTCACTCCCGGACAGGGGACCGGGAGGAGAGACCCAGTACTTC
TRBV5-1	TRBD1	TRBJ2-1	medium-sized	CASSLSAGTGANEQFF	TGCGCCAGCAGCTTATCAGCCGGGACAGGGGCCAATGAGCAGTTCTTC
TRBV25-1	.	TRBJ1-1	.	CASSDTTVDGAEAFF	TGTGCCAGCAGTGATACCACCGTTGATGGGGCTGAAGCTTTCTTT
TRBV18	.	TRBJ1-6	.	CASSQDSSYNSPLHF	TGTGCCAGCTCCCAAGATAGCTCCTATAATTCACCCCTCCACTTT
TRBV5-1	.	TRBJ2-5	.	CASSRGLQETQYF	TGCGCCAGCAGCAGGGGGTTACAAGAGACCCAGTACTTC
TRBV12-3/TRBV12-4	.	TRBJ2-2	.	CASGDRNTGELFF	TGTGCCAGCGGAGACAGGAACACCGGGGAGCTGTTTTTT
TRBV18	TRBD1	TRBJ1-5	.	CASSPSVRGQGQPQHF	TGTGCCAGCTCACCATCGGTTAGGGGGCAAGGTCAGCCCCAGCATTTT
TRBV3-1/TRBV3-2	TRBD1	TRBJ2-5	.	CASSDSGQGGETQYF	TGTGCCAGCAGCGACTCGGGACAGGGAGGAGAGACCCAGTACTTC
TRBV6-5	.	TRBJ1-4	.	CASSLTFTGSKLFF	TGTGCCAGCAGTTTAACCTTCACAGGTTCAAAACTGTTTTTT
TRBV19	TRBD2	TRBJ2-3	.	CASSTSQAGGYTDTQYF	TGTGCCAGTAGTACCTCCCAAGCGGGGGGTTACACAGATACGCAGTATTTT
TRBV4-2	TRBD2	TRBJ2-5	.	CASSQGGASGEETQYF	TGTGCCAGCAGCCAAGGGGGTGCTAGCGGGGAAGAGACCCAGTACTTC
TRBV9	.	TRBJ1-2	.	CASSVDINYGYTF	TGTGCCAGCAGCGTAGACATAAACTATGGCTACACCTTC
TRBV29-1	TRBD2	TRBJ2-5	.	CSVHGGAETQYF	TGCAGCGTACACGGGGGGGCGGAGACCCAGTACTTC
TRBV3-1/TRBV3-2	.	TRBJ2-3	.	CASSQGVGQDTQYF	TGTGCCAGCAGCCAAGGGGTAGGGCAAGATACGCAGTATTTT
TRBV15	.	TRBJ1-3	.	CATTRSSFSGNTIYF	TGTGCCACCACAAGATCTTCATTCTCTGGAAACACCATATATTTT
TRBV7-8	.	TRBJ2-4	.	CASSLLEKNIQYF	TGTGCCAGCAGCTTATTGGAGAAAAACATTCAGTACTTC
TRBV5-1	.	TRBJ2-3	.	CASSLALGDTDTQYF	TGCGCCAGCAGCTTGGCTCTAGGAGACACAGATACGCAGTATTTT
TRBV5-1	TRBD2	TRBJ2-5	.	CASSPHIAGGPRETQYF	TGCGCCAGCAGCCCGCATATAGCGGGGGGGCCACGAGAGACCCAGTACTTC
TRBV24-1	TRBD1	TRBJ2-4	.	CATSDSGTGLLIQYF	TGTGCCACCAGTGATTCCGGGACAGGGTTACTAATTCAGTACTTC
TRBV4-3	.	TRBJ2-3	.	CASSQRDGNTDTQYF	TGCGCCAGCAGCCAGAGGGACGGGAACACAGATACGCAGTATTTT
TRBV30	TRBD1	TRBJ1-6	.	CAWAGTGKPPLHF	TGTGCCTGGGCCGGGACAGGGAAACCACCCCTCCACTTT
TRBV12-2	.	TRBJ1-2	.	CASRLAFGRLKNGYTF	TGTGCAAGTCGCTTAGCGTTCGGGCGCCTTAAGAACGGCTACACCTTC
TRBV9	.	TRBJ1-6	.	CASSVVMANSPLHF	TGTGCCAGCAGCGTAGTAATGGCTAATTCACCCCTCCACTTT
TRBV3-1/TRBV3-2	.	TRBJ1-2	.	CASSSLTWGIDGYTF	TGTGCCAGCAGTTCCTTAACATGGGGGATTGATGGCTACACCTTC
TRBV5-4	.	TRBJ1-6	.	CASAQDLGPETPLHF	TGTGCCAGCGCGCAGGACCTGGGACCCGAGACACCCCTCCACTTT
TRBV6-2/TRBV6-3	TRBD1	TRBJ1-2	.	CASSRQGTGYTF	TGTGCCAGCAGTAGACAGGGTACTGGCTACACCTTC
TRBV6-1	.	TRBJ2-1	.	CASSEFWGLPYNEQFF	TGTGCCAGCAGTGAATTTTGGGGTTTACCCTACAATGAGCAGTTCTTC
TRBV23-1	.	TRBJ2-1	.	CASSQSRCRYNEQFF	TGCGCCAGCAGTCAATCCCGCTGCAGATACAATGAGCAGTTCTTC
TRBV7-8	.	TRBJ2-1	.	CASSLRLGLYNEQFF	TGTGCCAGCAGCTTACGGTTGGGACTCTACAATGAGCAGTTCTTC
TRBV20-1	.	TRBJ1-2	.	CSASVQGGYGYTF	TGCAGTGCTAGTGTGCAGGGAGGCTATGGCTACACCTTC
TRBV7-2	.	TRBJ1-3	.	CASSRTAGNTIYF	TGTGCCAGCAGCCGGACGGCTGGAAACACCATATATTTT
TRBV28	TRBD2	TRBJ2-5	.	CASSSAGGPRETQYF	TGTGCCAGCAGTTCCGCGGGGGGACCCCGGGAGACCCAGTACTTC
TRBV18	.	TRBJ1-6	.	CASSLHAAGVDNSPLHF	TGTGCCAGCTCCCTACACGCGGCGGGGGTAGATAATTCACCCCTCCACTTT
TRBV7-8	.	TRBJ2-5	.	CASSPGRETQYF	TGTGCCAGCAGCCCAGGGCGGGAGACCCAGTACTTC